This T cell receptor (beta chain) was retrieved from a study of cytomegalovirus exposure and HLA in healthy donors. The study's findings and limits: Using the classifier, cytomegalovirus status was reportedly diagnosed with high specificity and sensitivity.

Clones were read by immunoSEQ multiplex PCR, and TCRdb kept only the in-frame ones, dropping some. The sample has approximately 150,000 clones; 87% are singletons. Trimming shortened V by 5 bases and J by 0 bases, and 13 bases separated the two germline ends. The CDR3 totals 15 residues. Germline CDR1 SEHNR, CDR2 FQNEAQ (reference sequence). On this clone itself: Its target is unknown.

The receptor was isolated from a young man in good health and CMV-seropositive. The sample was PBMCs. This rearrangement joins TRBV7-9 to TRBJ1-2; D might be TRBD1 (6 bases). CDR3 sequence (DNA): TGTGCCAGCAGCGCAGGGACAATAGCTAACTATGGCTACACCTTC. This gives the protein CASSAGTIANYGYTF.